The entry that follows covers one TCR beta chain sequence. The data derive from a study of CD8 T cells in Susac syndrome. V gave up 2 bases and J gave up 0 bases, with 10 bases separating them. Germline V gene lookup returns CDR1 SQVTM and CDR2 ANQGSEA. CDR3 length equals 15 residues. A quantity of roughly 0.5 to 1 ug RNA underwent reverse transcription using random hexamers. The TCR beta CDR3 was amplified by immunoSEQ multiplex PCR across 54 Vbeta, 13 Jbeta. TCRdb itself ran the immunoSEQ multiplex PCR reads through MiXCR, one entry per CDR3 protein. Here the sample spans around 200,000 distinct CDR3 sequences, approximately 90% being singletons. Sequencing of TCR beta drew on CD8+ and CD4+ T cells from blood. TEMRA cells were FACS-enriched, unlike CD8+ and CD4+ T cells, which were negatively isolated.

The sequence was obtained from a human donor with multiple sclerosis. This chain links TRBV29-1 with TRBJ2-2, with D perhaps assigned TRBD1 or TRBD2 (6 bases each). Sequencing was done on a sample of CD8+ T cells from PBMCs. The CDR3 spells CSVERGGTNTGELFF. CDR3 bases: TGCAGCGTTGAAAGAGGGGGGACGAACACCGGGGAGCTGTTTTTT.